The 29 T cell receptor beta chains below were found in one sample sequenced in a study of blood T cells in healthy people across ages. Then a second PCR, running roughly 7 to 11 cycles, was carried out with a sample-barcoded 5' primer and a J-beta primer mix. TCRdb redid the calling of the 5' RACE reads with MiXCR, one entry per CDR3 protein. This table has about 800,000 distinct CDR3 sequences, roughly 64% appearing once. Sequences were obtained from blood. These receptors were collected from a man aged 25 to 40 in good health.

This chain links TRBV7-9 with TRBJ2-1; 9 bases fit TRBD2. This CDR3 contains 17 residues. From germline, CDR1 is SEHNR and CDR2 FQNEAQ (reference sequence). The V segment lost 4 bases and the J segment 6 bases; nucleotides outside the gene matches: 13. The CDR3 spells CASSSDVLAGRSNEQFF. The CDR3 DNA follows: TGTGCCAGCAGCTCCGACGTCCTAGCGGGGAGGTCCAATGAGCAGTTCTTC.

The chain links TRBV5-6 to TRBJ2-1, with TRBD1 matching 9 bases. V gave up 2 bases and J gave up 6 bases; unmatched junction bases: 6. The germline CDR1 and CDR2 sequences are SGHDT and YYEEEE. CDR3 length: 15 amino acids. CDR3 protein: CASSFGTGRSNEQFF. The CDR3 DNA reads TGTGCCAGCAGCTTTGGGACAGGGAGAAGCAATGAGCAGTTCTTC.

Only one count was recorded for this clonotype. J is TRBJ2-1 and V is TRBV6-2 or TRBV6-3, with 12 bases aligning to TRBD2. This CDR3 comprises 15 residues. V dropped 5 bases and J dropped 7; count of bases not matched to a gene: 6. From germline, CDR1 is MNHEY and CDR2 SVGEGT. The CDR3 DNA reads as TGTGCCAGCAGTAGGACTAGCGGGAATTTGAATGAGCAGTTCTTC. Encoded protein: CASSRTSGNLNEQFF.

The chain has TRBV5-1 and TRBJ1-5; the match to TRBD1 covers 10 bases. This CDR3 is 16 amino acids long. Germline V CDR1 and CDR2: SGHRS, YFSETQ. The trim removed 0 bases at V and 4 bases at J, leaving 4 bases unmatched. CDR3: CASSLEGQGNNQPQHF. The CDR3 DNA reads TGCGCCAGCAGCTTGGAGGGACAGGGGAATAATCAGCCCCAGCATTTT.

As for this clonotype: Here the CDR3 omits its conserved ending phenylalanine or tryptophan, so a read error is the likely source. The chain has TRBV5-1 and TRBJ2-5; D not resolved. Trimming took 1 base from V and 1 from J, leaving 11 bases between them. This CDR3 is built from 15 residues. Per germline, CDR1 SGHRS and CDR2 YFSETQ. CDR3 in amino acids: CASSLTPAVQETQYY. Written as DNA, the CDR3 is TGCGCCAGCAGCTTGACGCCCGCGGTCCAAGAGACCCAGTACTAC.

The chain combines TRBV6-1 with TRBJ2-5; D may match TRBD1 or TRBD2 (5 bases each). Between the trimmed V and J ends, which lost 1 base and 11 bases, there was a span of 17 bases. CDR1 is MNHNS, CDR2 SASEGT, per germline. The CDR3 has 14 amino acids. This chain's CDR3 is CASSEGDPPNEQYF. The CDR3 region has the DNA TGTGCCAGCAGTGAAGGGGACCCCCCAAATGAGCAGTACTTC.

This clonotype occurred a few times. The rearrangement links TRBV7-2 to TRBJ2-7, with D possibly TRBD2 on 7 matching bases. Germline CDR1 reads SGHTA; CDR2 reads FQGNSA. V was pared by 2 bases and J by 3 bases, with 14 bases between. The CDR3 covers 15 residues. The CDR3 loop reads CASSLKGGANYEQYF. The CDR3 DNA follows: TGTGCCAGCAGCTTAAAGGGGGGGGCAAACTACGAGCAGTACTTC.

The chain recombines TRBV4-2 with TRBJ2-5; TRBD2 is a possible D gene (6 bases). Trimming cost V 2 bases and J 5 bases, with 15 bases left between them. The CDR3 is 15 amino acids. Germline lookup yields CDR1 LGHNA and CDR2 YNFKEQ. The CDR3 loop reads CASSQPTGVLETQYF. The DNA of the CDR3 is TGTGCCAGCAGCCAACCAACGGGGGTGTTGGAGACCCAGTACTTC.

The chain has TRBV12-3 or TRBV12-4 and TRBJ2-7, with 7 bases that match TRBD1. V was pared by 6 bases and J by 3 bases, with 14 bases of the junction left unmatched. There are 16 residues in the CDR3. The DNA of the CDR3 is TGTGCCAGCAGCATTAGGACAGGACTCATGGGCTACGAGCAGTACTTC. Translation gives CASSIRTGLMGYEQYF.

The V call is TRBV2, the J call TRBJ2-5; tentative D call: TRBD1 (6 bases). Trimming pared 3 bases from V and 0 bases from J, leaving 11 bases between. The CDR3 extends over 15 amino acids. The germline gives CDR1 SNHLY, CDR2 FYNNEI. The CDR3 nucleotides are TGTGCCAGCAGTGATTTGGGGACACACCAAGAGACCCAGTACTTC. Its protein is CASSDLGTHQETQYF.

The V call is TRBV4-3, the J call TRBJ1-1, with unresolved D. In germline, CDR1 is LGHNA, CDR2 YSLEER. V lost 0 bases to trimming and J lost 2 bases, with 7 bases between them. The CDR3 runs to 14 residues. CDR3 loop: CASSQERGNTEAFF. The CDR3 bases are TGCGCCAGCAGCCAAGAGCGAGGAAACACTGAAGCTTTCTTT.

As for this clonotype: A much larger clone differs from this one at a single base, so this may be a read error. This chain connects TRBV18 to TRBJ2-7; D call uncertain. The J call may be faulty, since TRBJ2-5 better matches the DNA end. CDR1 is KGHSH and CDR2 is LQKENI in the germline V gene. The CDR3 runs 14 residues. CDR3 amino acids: CASPPNQNRETQYF. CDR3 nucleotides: TGTGCCAGCCCACCGAACCAAAACCGGGAGACCCAGTACTTC.

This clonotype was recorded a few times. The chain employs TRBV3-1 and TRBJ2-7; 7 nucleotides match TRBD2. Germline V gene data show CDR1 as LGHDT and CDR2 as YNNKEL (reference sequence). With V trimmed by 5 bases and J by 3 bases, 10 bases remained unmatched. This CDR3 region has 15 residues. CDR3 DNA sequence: TGTGCCAGCAGCTCGCGGGGCGGGAGAGACTACGAGCAGTACTTC. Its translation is CASSSRGGRDYEQYF.

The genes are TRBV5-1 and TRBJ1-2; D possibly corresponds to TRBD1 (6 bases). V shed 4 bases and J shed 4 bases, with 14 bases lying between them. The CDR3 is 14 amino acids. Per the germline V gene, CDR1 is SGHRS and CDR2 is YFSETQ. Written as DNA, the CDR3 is TGCGCCAGCAGCGCCCAAGGACAGCGCTATGGCTACACCTTC. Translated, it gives CASSAQGQRYGYTF.

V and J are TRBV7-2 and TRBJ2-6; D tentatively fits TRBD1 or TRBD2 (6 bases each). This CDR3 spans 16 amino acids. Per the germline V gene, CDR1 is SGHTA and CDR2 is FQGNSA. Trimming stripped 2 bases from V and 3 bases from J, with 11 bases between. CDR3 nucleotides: TGTGCCAGCAGCTTACGGGGGCTTGGTGGGGCCAACGTCCTGACTTTC. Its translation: CASSLRGLGGANVLTF.

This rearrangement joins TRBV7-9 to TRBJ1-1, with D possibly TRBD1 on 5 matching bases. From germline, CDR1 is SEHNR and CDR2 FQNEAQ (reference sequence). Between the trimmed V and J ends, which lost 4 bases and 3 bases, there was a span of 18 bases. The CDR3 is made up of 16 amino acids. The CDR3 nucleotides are TGTGCCAGCAGCTCTCCGGGGGATTACAGATACACTGAAGCTTTCTTT. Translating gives CASSSPGDYRYTEAFF.

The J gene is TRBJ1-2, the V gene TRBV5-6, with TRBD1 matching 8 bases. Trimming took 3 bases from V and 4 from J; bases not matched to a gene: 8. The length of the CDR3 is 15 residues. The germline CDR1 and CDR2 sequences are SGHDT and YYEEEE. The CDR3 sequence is CASSYTGGIPYGYTF. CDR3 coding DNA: TGTGCCAGCAGCTATACAGGGGGGATCCCCTATGGCTACACCTTC. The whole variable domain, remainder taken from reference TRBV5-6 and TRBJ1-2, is DAGVTQSPTHLIKTRGQQVTLRCSPKSGHDTVSWYQQALGQGPQFIFQYYEEEERQRGNFPDRFSGHQFPNYSSELNVNALLLGDSALYLCASSYTGGIPYGYTFGSGTRLTVV.

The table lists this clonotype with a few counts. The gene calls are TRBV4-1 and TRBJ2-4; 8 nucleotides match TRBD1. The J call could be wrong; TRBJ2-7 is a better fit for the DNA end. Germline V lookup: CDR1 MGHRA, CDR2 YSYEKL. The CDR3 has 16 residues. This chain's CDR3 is CASSQEGTGWAYEQYF. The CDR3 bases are TGCGCCAGCAGCCAAGAAGGGACAGGCTGGGCCTACGAGCAGTACTTC.

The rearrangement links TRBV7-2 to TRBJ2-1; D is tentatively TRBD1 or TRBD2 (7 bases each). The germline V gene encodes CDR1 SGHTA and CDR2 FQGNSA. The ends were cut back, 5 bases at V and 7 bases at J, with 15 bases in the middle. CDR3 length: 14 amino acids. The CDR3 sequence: CASSPQGGSNEQFF. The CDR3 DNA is TGTGCCAGCAGCCCCCAGGGGGGGTCGAATGAGCAGTTCTTC.

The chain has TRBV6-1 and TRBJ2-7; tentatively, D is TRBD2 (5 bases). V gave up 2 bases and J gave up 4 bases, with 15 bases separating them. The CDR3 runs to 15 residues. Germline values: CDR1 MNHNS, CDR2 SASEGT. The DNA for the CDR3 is TGTGCCAGCAGTGAATCTAGTCGGAGGCTTTACGAGCAGTACTTC. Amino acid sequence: CASSESSRRLYEQYF.

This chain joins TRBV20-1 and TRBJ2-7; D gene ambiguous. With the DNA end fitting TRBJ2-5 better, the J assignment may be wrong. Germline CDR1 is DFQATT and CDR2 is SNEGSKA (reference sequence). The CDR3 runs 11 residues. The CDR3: CSGERGETQYF. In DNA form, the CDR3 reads TGCAGTGGGGAACGTGGAGAGACCCAGTACTTC.

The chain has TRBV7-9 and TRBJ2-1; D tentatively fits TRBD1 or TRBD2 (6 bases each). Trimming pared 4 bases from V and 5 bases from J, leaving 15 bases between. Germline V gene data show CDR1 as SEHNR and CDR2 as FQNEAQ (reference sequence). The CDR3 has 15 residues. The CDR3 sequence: CASSYGGPPNNEQFF. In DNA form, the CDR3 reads TGTGCCAGCAGCTACGGGGGCCCACCCAACAATGAGCAGTTCTTC.

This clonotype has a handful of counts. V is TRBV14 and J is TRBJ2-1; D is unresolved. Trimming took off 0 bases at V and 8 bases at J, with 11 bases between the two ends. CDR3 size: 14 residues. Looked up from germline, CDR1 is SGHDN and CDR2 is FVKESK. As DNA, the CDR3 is TGTGCCAGCAGCCAAGAGGTGTGGGGTCATGAGCAGTTCTTC. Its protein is CASSQEVWGHEQFF.

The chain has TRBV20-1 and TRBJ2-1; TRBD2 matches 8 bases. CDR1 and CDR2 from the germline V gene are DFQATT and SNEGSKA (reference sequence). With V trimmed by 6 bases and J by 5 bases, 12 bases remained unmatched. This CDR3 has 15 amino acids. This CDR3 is CSAQGRGGPHNEQFF. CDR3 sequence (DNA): TGCAGTGCCCAAGGACGCGGGGGGCCACACAATGAGCAGTTCTTC.

CDR3 loop: CASSQAGASYEQYF. CDR3 DNA: TGTGCCAGCAGCCAAGCAGGGGCCTCCTACGAGCAGTACTTC. The rearrangement uses TRBV3-1 and TRBJ2-7; D is perhaps TRBD1 (6 bases). From germline, CDR1 is LGHDT and CDR2 YNNKEL (reference sequence). V dropped 1 base and J dropped 0 bases, with 7 bases sitting between them. This CDR3 region has 14 residues.

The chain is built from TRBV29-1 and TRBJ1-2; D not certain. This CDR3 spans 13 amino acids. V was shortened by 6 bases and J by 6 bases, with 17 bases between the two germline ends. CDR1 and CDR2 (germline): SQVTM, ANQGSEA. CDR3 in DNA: TGCAGCGTACCTAGGGAGGGCGCCGATGGCTACACCTTC. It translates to CSVPREGADGYTF.

This chain's CDR3 is CSARHGGSGASYEQYF. For the CDR3, the DNA is TGCAGTGCCCGCCACGGGGGTAGCGGTGCCTCCTACGAGCAGTACTTC. The J gene is TRBJ2-7, the V gene TRBV20-1, with D tentatively TRBD2 (6 bases). This CDR3 region has 16 residues. Germline assignment: CDR1 DFQATT and CDR2 SNEGSKA (reference sequence). V was clipped by 6 bases and J by 0 bases, with 21 bases between them.

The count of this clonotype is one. CDR3: CSVGKTGAGFYEQYF. The CDR3 region has the DNA TGCAGCGTCGGCAAGACAGGGGCTGGTTTCTACGAGCAGTACTTC. This chain connects TRBV29-1 to TRBJ2-7; 8 nucleotides match TRBD1. Germline-derived CDR1 and CDR2 are SQVTM and ANQGSEA. J gave up 3 bases and V 6 bases, and 13 bases lay outside the gene matches. CDR3 size: 15 residues.

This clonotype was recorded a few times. The CDR3 reads CASSPGTFQETQYF. The CDR3 region has the DNA TGTGCCAGCAGTCCCGGGACCTTTCAAGAGACCCAGTACTTC. The chain is built from TRBV12-3 or TRBV12-4 and TRBJ2-5; D is possibly TRBD1 or TRBD2 (5 bases each). The V end lost 5 bases, the J end lost 2 bases, and 12 bases lay between the germline ends. The CDR3 totals 14 residues.